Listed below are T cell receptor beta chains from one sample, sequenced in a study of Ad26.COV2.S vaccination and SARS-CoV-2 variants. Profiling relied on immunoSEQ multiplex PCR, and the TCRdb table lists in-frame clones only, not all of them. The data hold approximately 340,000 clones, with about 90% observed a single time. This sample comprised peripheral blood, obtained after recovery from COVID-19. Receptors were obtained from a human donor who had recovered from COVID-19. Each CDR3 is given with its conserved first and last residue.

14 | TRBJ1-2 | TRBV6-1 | CASSESPVVYGYTF
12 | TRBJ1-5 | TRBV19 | CASTWIGQPQHF
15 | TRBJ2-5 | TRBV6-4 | CASSDSRTKRETQYF
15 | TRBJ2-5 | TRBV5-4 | CASRLSGGARETQYF
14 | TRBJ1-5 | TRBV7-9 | CASSTGTIGEIQHF
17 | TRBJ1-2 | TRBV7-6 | CASSFYAAGQDWHGYTF
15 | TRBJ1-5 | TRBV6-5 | CASSLQRAQNQPQHF
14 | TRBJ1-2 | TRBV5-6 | CASSRSAENYGYTF
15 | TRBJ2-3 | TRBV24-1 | CATSDSGQGTDTQYF
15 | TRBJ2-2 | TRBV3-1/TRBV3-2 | CASSQKGSSTGELFF
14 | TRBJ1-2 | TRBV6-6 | CASSYYPGSYGYTF
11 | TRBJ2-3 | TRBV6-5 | CASSAGDTQYF
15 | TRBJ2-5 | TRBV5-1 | CASSSLAGGPETQYF
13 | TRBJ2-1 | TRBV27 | CASSLLGTNEQFF
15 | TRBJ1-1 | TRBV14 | CASSQVTGDQNLAFF
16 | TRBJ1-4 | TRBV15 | CATTDGNSATNEKLFF
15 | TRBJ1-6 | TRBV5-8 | CASSRSWTGYSPLHF
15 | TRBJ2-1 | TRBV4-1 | CASSPRQGSYNEQFF
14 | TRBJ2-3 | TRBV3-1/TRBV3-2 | CASSRSTSTDTQYF
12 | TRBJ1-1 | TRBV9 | CASSVGELEAFF
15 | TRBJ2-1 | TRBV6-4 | CASSDLGTGDNEQFF
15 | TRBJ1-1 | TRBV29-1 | CSVKLVGRMNTEAFF
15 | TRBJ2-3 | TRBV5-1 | CASSPAGHYTDTQYF
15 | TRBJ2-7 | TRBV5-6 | CASSFRGGSGYEQYF
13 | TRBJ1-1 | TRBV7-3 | CAVRQGTNTEAFF
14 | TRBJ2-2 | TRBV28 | CASSRVLGTGELFF
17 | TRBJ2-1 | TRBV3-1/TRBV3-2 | CASSQSPDGVQYNEQFF
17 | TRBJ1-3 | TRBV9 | CASSVDAAGNSGNTIYF
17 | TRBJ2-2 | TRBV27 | CASSLSPVFSHTGELFF
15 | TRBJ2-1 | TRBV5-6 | CASSLRAGGHNEQFF
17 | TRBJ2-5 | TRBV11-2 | CASSLDVRLAGGSTQYF
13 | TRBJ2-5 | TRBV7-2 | CASSSPLEETQYF
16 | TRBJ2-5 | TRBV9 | CASSERLAGGQETQYF
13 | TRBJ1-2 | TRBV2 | CASSPDRGDGYTF
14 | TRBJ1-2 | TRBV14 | CASSQSDRGVGYTF
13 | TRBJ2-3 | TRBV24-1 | CATSDLTSDTQYF
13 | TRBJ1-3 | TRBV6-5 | CASMVRAGNTIYF
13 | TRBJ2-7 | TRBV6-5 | CASSYPPGYEQYF
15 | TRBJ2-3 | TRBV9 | CASSPSGGITDTQYF
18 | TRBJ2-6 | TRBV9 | CASSVARGQVSGANVLTF
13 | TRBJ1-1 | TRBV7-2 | CASSLVTGTEAFF
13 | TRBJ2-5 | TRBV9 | CASSVAQGETQYF
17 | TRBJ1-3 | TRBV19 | CASSITAIRVSGNTIYF
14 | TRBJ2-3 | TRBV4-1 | CASSHLKDTDTQYF
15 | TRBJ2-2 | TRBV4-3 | CASSQAGEGTGELFF
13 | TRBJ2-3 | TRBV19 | CASSLPTRDTQYF
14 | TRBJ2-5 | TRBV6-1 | CASSRTSPQETQYF
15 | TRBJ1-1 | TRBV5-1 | CASSWGQVGNTEAFF
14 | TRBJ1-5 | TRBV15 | CATSITGSNQPQHF
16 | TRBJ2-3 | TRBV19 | CASSMGLAGQTDTQYF
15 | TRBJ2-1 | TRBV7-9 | CASSSTSTLYNEQFF
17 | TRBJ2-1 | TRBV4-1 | CASSQEGRGGLYNEQFF
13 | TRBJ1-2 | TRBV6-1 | CASSEQGSYGYTF
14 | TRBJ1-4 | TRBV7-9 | CASSYTGMSEKLFF
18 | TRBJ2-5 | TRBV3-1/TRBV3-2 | CASSQGLAGGALQETQYF
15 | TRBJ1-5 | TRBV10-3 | CAISEGQGNNQPQHF
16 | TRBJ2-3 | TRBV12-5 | CASGLDPVGRTDTQYF
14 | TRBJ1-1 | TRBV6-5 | CASRPDRWNTEAFF